A selection of T cell receptor beta chains follows, all from one sample in a study of radiation and T cells in renal cell carcinoma. Sequenced by immunoSEQ multiplex PCR; TCRdb stores in-frame clones only, minus some. The sample shows about 140,000 clones, less than 90% of them seen only once. Specimen: blood, collected from a patient whose treatment included radiotherapy and nephrectomy. Receptors were obtained from a woman in her forties or fifties with renal cell carcinoma. Both conserved end residues are trimmed from each CDR3. Fields, in order: CDR3 protein, V gene, J gene.

CDR3: ASSSTGRYGYT
V: TRBV19
J: TRBJ1-2

CDR3: ASSYSLAGAYEQY
V: TRBV6-6
J: TRBJ2-7

CDR3: ASSLEARGIYGYT
V: TRBV5-6
J: TRBJ1-2

CDR3: ASSPATGSGASTEAF
V: TRBV5-1
J: TRBJ1-1

CDR3: ASSSGLADGETQY
V: TRBV5-4
J: TRBJ2-5

CDR3: ASSRRQGAFTEAF
V: TRBV7-2
J: TRBJ1-1

CDR3: ASKSPGQGYSQY
V: TRBV28
J: TRBJ2-7

CDR3: ASSSEPNTEAF
V: TRBV5-1
J: TRBJ1-1

CDR3: ASSLGTASSYEQY
V: TRBV5-1
J: TRBJ2-7

CDR3: ASSYSVSGEGGGYT
V: TRBV6-5
J: TRBJ1-2

CDR3: ASSPSGGRVYEQY
V: TRBV5-4
J: TRBJ2-7

CDR3: ASSIGYEQY
V: TRBV5-1
J: TRBJ2-7

CDR3: ASTARTGGGYT
V: TRBV6-5
J: TRBJ1-2

CDR3: ASRRSPWAVGDTQY
V: TRBV4-1
J: TRBJ2-3

CDR3: ASSSTSGRLNEQY
V: TRBV5-4
J: TRBJ2-7

CDR3: ASSPQVVSEGYT
V: TRBV7-2
J: TRBJ1-2

CDR3: ASSPTGDQETQY
V: TRBV18
J: TRBJ2-5

CDR3: ASRQGYSGNTIY
V: TRBV6-5
J: TRBJ1-3

CDR3: ASSRMGGGNTGELF
V: TRBV18
J: TRBJ2-2

CDR3: ASSSEGRDSEY
V: TRBV7-2
J: TRBJ2-5

CDR3: ASRSGLAAKDEQF
V: TRBV2
J: TRBJ2-1

CDR3: ASSVASRANVLT
V: TRBV9
J: TRBJ2-6